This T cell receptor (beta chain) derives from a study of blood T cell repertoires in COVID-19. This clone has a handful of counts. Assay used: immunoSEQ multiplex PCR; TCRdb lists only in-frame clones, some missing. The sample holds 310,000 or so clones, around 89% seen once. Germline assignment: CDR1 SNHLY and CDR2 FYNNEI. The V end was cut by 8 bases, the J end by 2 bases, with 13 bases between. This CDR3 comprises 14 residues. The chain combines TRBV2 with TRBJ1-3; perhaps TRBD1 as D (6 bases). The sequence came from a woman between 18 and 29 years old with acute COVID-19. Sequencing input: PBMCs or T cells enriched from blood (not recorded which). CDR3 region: CASGGAGAGNTIYF. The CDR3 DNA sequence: TGTGCCAGCGGGGGGGCCGGGGCTGGAAACACCATATATTTT.